This T cell receptor beta chain was captured by sequencing in a study of blood T cell repertoires in COVID-19. Study at large: Sites across the United States, Italy and Spain contributed samples from acute and convalescent COVID-19.

This clone was observed once. The CDR3 length is 14 residues. Trimming took 3 bases from V and 6 from J, leaving 15 bases between them. The germline V gene has CDR1 MNHEY and CDR2 SMNVEV (reference sequence). TCRdb's table, derived via immunoSEQ multiplex PCR, lists solely in-frame clones and lacks some. The sample yields over 100,000 clones, around 89% seen once. The specimen sequenced was peripheral blood. The chain is built from TRBV27 and TRBJ2-7, with TRBD1 as a possible D gene (5 bases). This clonotype originated in a man aged 45-65 years with acute or convalescent COVID-19. CDR3 sequence reads: CASSFGETVPEQYF. The CDR3 nucleotides are TGTGCCAGCAGTTTTGGAGAGACAGTGCCCGAGCAGTACTTC.